A single sample gave rise to the 18 T cell receptor beta chains below, sequenced in a study of OX40 agonist ivuxolimab in advanced cancers. Clones were read by immunoSEQ multiplex PCR, and TCRdb kept only the in-frame ones, dropping some. The repertoire holds approximately 46,000 clones, with over 60% as singletons. Material: CD4+ or CD8+ T cells sorted from blood, obtained in a trial of the OX40 agonist ivuxolimab. The receptors derive from an adult with an advanced solid tumor such as melanoma, head and neck, liver or kidney cancer.

The chain combines TRBV19 with TRBJ1-2, with D possibly TRBD1 on 5 matching bases. Germline-derived CDR1 and CDR2 are LNHDA and SQIVND (reference sequence). The CDR3 covers 14 residues. Between the trimmed V and J ends, which lost 4 bases and 8 bases, there was a span of 17 bases. CDR3 nucleotides: TGTGCCAGTAGTAAGACAGCAGGCCTTGGAGGCTACACCTTC. Its translation: CASSKTAGLGGYTF.

The chain combines TRBV7-3 with TRBJ2-1; 7 bases map to TRBD1. The ends lost 5 bases at V and 9 bases at J; junction bases unmatched: 10. The germline gives CDR1 SGHTA, CDR2 FQGTGA. CDR3 length equals 14 residues. The CDR3 loop reads CASSPGTASGEQFF. The CDR3 region has the DNA TGTGCCAGCAGCCCCGGGACAGCGTCGGGTGAGCAGTTCTTC.

This clone has only one observation. This chain connects TRBV11-3 to TRBJ2-7; D gene uncertain. V lost 4 bases and J lost 4, with 8 bases in between. This CDR3 region has 12 residues. CDR1 and CDR2 (germline): SGHNT, YENEEA. Here the CDR3 reads CASSSGPYEQYF. CDR3 DNA: TGTGCCAGCAGCTCCGGGCCATACGAGCAGTACTTC.

The genes are TRBV29-1 and TRBJ1-5; TRBD1 matches 9 bases. V was pared by 6 bases and J by 13 bases, with 10 bases of the junction left unmatched. This CDR3 comprises 12 residues. Germline V gives CDR1 SQVTM, CDR2 ANQGSEA. The CDR3 sequence: CSVTGTGTFQHF. CDR3 DNA sequence: TGCAGCGTAACCGGGACAGGGACTTTTCAGCATTTT.

J is TRBJ1-4 and V is TRBV4-2, with TRBD1 identical over 9 bases. The V segment lost 0 bases and the J segment 4 bases; nucleotides outside the gene matches: 3. This CDR3 spans 16 amino acids. Germline V gene lookup returns CDR1 LGHNA and CDR2 YNFKEQ. This CDR3 reads CASSQDGGQGNEKLFF. DNA for the CDR3: TGTGCCAGCAGCCAAGATGGGGGACAGGGTAATGAAAAACTGTTTTTT.

V usage is TRBV20-1 and J usage is TRBJ2-7; D is undetermined. Germline CDR1 reads DFQATT; CDR2 reads SNEGSKA (reference sequence). Trimming left V 0 bases short and J 5 bases short, with 5 bases between. The CDR3 loop spans 11 amino acids. The CDR3 protein is CSARDGNEQYF. The DNA of the CDR3 is TGCAGTGCTAGAGATGGGAACGAGCAGTACTTC.

Only one count was recorded for this clone. V is TRBV5-8 and J is TRBJ1-1; D gene unclear. Germline CDR1 and CDR2: SGHTS and YDEGEE. V dropped 4 bases and J dropped 0 bases, with 19 bases sitting between them. The CDR3 has 17 residues. The CDR3 nucleotides read TGTGCCAGCAGCCTCCTCTTAGGTCTAGGGCTGAACACTGAAGCTTTCTTT. It specifies CASSLLLGLGLNTEAFF.

The rearrangement links TRBV30 to TRBJ1-3; the D gene is possibly TRBD1 (5 bases). CDR1 and CDR2 (germline): GTSNPN, SVGIG (reference sequence). The CDR3 extends over 14 amino acids. Between the trimmed V and J ends, which lost 2 bases and 2 bases, there was a span of 10 bases. The DNA of the CDR3 is TGTGCCTGGAGTCCGGGCAGGGCTGGAAACACCATATATTTT. It yields the protein CAWSPGRAGNTIYF. Using reference TRBV30 and TRBJ1-3 for the parts outside the CDR3, the full variable domain is SQTIHQWPATLVQPVGSPLSLECTVEGTSNPNLYWYRQAAGRGLQLLFYSVGIGQISSEVPQNLSASRPQDRQFILSSKKLLLSDSGFYLCAWSPGRAGNTIYFGEGSWLTVV.

The chain carries TRBV7-9 and TRBJ1-1, with D perhaps matching TRBD1 (5 bases). From germline, CDR1 is SEHNR and CDR2 FQNEAQ (reference sequence). The CDR3 covers 13 residues. Trimming stripped 3 bases from V and 2 bases from J, with 7 bases between. The CDR3 here is CASSLTVNTEAFF. In DNA form, the CDR3 reads TGTGCCAGCAGCTTGACAGTTAACACTGAAGCTTTCTTT.

The V gene is TRBV4-1, the J gene TRBJ2-5; unclear D gene. This CDR3 is 16 amino acids long. V was pared by 5 bases and J by 4 bases, with 20 bases between. Germline V gives CDR1 MGHRA, CDR2 YSYEKL. This CDR3 is CASSSPVGPRPETQYF. CDR3 sequence (DNA): TGCGCCAGCAGCAGCCCCGTAGGCCCTAGGCCAGAGACCCAGTACTTC.

The V and J genes are TRBV11-2 and TRBJ2-7; tentatively, D is TRBD2 (5 bases). The CDR3 is 13 amino acids. Germline V CDR1 and CDR2: SGHAT, FQNNGV. CDR3 residues: CGSARDRVYEQYF. CDR3 nucleotide sequence: TGTGGGTCGGCACGGGATAGGGTCTACGAGCAGTACTTC. The full variable domain, rest sourced from reference TRBV11-2 and TRBJ2-7, is EAGVAQSPRYKIIEKRQSVAFWCNPISGHATLYWYQQILGQGPKLLIQFQNNGVVDDSQLPKDRFSAERLKGVDSTLKIQPAKLEDSAVYLCGSARDRVYEQYFGPGTRLTVT.

The CDR3 DNA follows: TGTGCCAGCAGGATTCAGGGGAACACTGAAGCTTTCTTT. It yields the protein CASRIQGNTEAFF. V and J are TRBV7-2 and TRBJ1-1, with D possibly matching TRBD1 (5 bases). Germline-derived CDR1 and CDR2 are SGHTA and FQGNSA. V dropped 6 bases and J dropped 1 base, with 9 bases sitting between them. The CDR3 is 13 amino acids.

The chain recombines TRBV14 with TRBJ2-5; TRBD1 aligns across 8 bases. Germline-derived CDR1 and CDR2 are SGHDN and FVKESK. This CDR3 contains 15 residues. Unmatched junction bases numbered 2, after V lost 2 bases and J lost 0 bases. CDR3 region: CASSQQGANQETQYF. The CDR3 nucleotides are TGTGCCAGCAGCCAACAGGGGGCCAACCAAGAGACCCAGTACTTC. The whole variable domain, filled in from reference TRBV14 and TRBJ2-5, reads EAGVTQFPSHSVIEKGQTVTLRCDPISGHDNLYWYRRVMGKEIKFLLHFVKESKQDESGMPNNRFLAERTGGTYSTLKVQPAELEDSGVYFCASSQQGANQETQYFGPGTRLLVL.

The rearrangement links TRBV11-2 to TRBJ2-7, with D possibly TRBD1 on 6 matching bases. Germline V CDR1 and CDR2: SGHAT, FQNNGV. CDR3 length: 12 residues. V was cut by 3 bases and J by 3 bases, with 6 bases left in between. Here the CDR3 reads CASSLDSYEQYF. In DNA form, the CDR3 reads TGTGCCAGCAGCTTGGACAGCTACGAGCAGTACTTC.

The rearrangement links TRBV5-8 to TRBJ1-4, with no clear D. The length of the CDR3 is 13 residues. Germline-derived CDR1 and CDR2 are SGHTS and YDEGEE. The V end was cut by 2 bases, the J end by 8 bases, with 10 bases between. CDR3 loop: CASSFYSAEKLFF. The CDR3 DNA is TGTGCCAGCAGCTTTTACAGTGCAGAAAAACTGTTTTTT.

The V call is TRBV10-1, the J call TRBJ2-1; tentatively, D is TRBD2 (6 bases). The CDR3 spans 14 residues. The V and J ends lost 6 bases and 9 bases respectively, with 18 bases between them. CDR1 WNHNN and CDR2 SYGVQD come from the germline V gene (reference sequence). In nucleotides, the CDR3 is TGCGCCAGCAGCGGGGGACTTGTTATACTTGAGCAGTTCTTC. Translation: CASSGGLVILEQFF.

The CDR3 protein is CASQFLAGGFGELFF. The CDR3 DNA sequence: TGTGCCAGCCAGTTCTTAGCGGGAGGGTTCGGGGAGCTGTTTTTT. The gene calls are TRBV7-2 and TRBJ2-2, with 11 bases lining up with TRBD2. Germline CDR1 SGHTA, CDR2 FQGNSA. The trim removed 8 bases at V and 7 bases at J, leaving 9 bases unmatched. This CDR3 contains 15 residues.

This chain joins TRBV21-1 and TRBJ2-4; TRBD1, the D gene given by the table, was not confirmed from the DNA. TRBV21-1 is a pseudogene. The CDR3 covers 17 residues. CDR3 in amino acids: CASSKGGGTGGGNIQYF. CDR3 bases: TGTGCCAGCAGCAAAGGTGGCGGAACAGGGGGAGGGAACATTCAGTACTTC.